The rows below give T cell receptor beta chains drawn from one sample of a study of blood T cells in healthy people across ages. Each CDR3 protein gets one entry after TCRdb re-called the 5' RACE reads with MiXCR. The table has about 1.8 million distinct CDR3 sequences, around 48% seen once; the top ten hold less than 2.5%. The sample taken for sequencing was blood. The receptor source for this set is a woman aged 40 to 50 in good health. Each CDR3 is given with its conserved first and last residue. Each record gives: CDR3 DNA, CDR3 protein, clone size, J gene, CDR3 length, D gene, V gene. A D gene is named only where the DNA matches it firmly. Some rows mark clone size as missing; the rest say once, few, many or name a class of expanded clone.

cdr3_nt: TGTGCCAGCAGCCCGGGACTAGCGGTGGGGGAGCAGTACTTC
cdr3_aa: CASSPGLAVGEQYF
clone_size: -
j_call: TRBJ2-7
cdr3_length: 14
d_call: TRBD2
v_call: TRBV12-3/TRBV12-4

cdr3_nt: TGTGCCATCAGTGAGACTAGCGGGGGGGATGAGCAGTTCTTC
cdr3_aa: CAISETSGGDEQFF
clone_size: few
j_call: TRBJ2-1
cdr3_length: 14
d_call: TRBD2
v_call: TRBV10-3

cdr3_nt: TGTGCCAGCAGCTTAGGGGGGACACTCTACCGCTCCTACGAGCAGTACTTC
cdr3_aa: CASSLGGTLYRSYEQYF
clone_size: few
j_call: TRBJ2-7
cdr3_length: 17
d_call: -
v_call: TRBV7-6

cdr3_nt: TGCAGTGCTAGGATAGAAGTCTCTGGAAACACCATATATTTT
cdr3_aa: CSARIEVSGNTIYF
clone_size: once
j_call: TRBJ1-3
cdr3_length: 14
d_call: -
v_call: TRBV20-1

cdr3_nt: TGTGCCACCTTAAAACAAGAGACCCAGTACTTC
cdr3_aa: CATLKQETQYF
clone_size: -
j_call: TRBJ2-5
cdr3_length: 11
d_call: -
v_call: TRBV28

cdr3_nt: TGTGCCAGCAGCCCCTTGGGACCTAACTATGGCTACACCTTC
cdr3_aa: CASSPLGPNYGYTF
clone_size: -
j_call: TRBJ1-2
cdr3_length: 14
d_call: -
v_call: TRBV25-1

cdr3_nt: TGTGCCAGCAGCACTGGACTAGCCGGGGAGCTGTTTTTT
cdr3_aa: CASSTGLAGELFF
clone_size: -
j_call: TRBJ2-2
cdr3_length: 13
d_call: TRBD2
v_call: TRBV7-2

cdr3_nt: TGTGCCAGCAGCTTTGTTCGGGACTTCTACGAGCAGTACTTC
cdr3_aa: CASSFVRDFYEQYF
clone_size: -
j_call: TRBJ2-7
cdr3_length: 14
d_call: -
v_call: TRBV28

cdr3_nt: TGTGCCAGCAGCGGCTCCGGGACTAGCGGGGGAATTTACGAGCAGTACTTC
cdr3_aa: CASSGSGTSGGIYEQYF
clone_size: -
j_call: TRBJ2-7
cdr3_length: 17
d_call: TRBD2
v_call: TRBV13

cdr3_nt: TGTGCCAGCAGTTGGTATAACAGTCCGGGGAATGAGCAGTTCTTC
cdr3_aa: CASSWYNSPGNEQFF
clone_size: -
j_call: TRBJ2-1
cdr3_length: 15
d_call: -
v_call: TRBV28

cdr3_nt: TGTGCCAGCAGCTTACCAGACGGAAATAATGAAAAACTGTTTTTT
cdr3_aa: CASSLPDGNNEKLFF
clone_size: once
j_call: TRBJ1-4
cdr3_length: 15
d_call: -
v_call: TRBV7-9

cdr3_nt: TGCAGCGTTGGGGGCGCAAGCTCCTACGAGCAGTACTTC
cdr3_aa: CSVGGASSYEQYF
clone_size: -
j_call: TRBJ2-7
cdr3_length: 13
d_call: -
v_call: TRBV29-1

cdr3_nt: TGTGCCAGCAACCTGCCGACGGTAGATGAAAAACTGTTTTTT
cdr3_aa: CASNLPTVDEKLFF
clone_size: -
j_call: TRBJ1-4
cdr3_length: 14
d_call: -
v_call: TRBV7-2

cdr3_nt: TGCGCCAGCAGCATCTCGACAGCGCTCAGTGGGTATGAGCAGTTCTTC
cdr3_aa: CASSISTALSGYEQFF
clone_size: -
j_call: TRBJ2-1
cdr3_length: 16
d_call: -
v_call: TRBV5-1

cdr3_nt: TGTGCCAGCAGTTTAGCGTCAGTCACAGATACGCAGTATTTT
cdr3_aa: CASSLASVTDTQYF
clone_size: -
j_call: TRBJ2-3
cdr3_length: 14
d_call: -
v_call: TRBV27

cdr3_nt: TGTGCCAGCAGCTCGGGTGGAAAACTGTTTTTT
cdr3_aa: CASSSGGKLFF
clone_size: -
j_call: TRBJ1-4
cdr3_length: 11
d_call: -
v_call: TRBV28

cdr3_nt: TGCAGTGCTAGACGTCCGCTACACACAGATACGCAGTATTTT
cdr3_aa: CSARRPLHTDTQYF
clone_size: -
j_call: TRBJ2-3
cdr3_length: 14
d_call: -
v_call: TRBV20-1